The clone carrying this T cell receptor beta chain is a singleton in its sample. Its antigen is unknown. The data were obtained in a study of siplizumab effects on memory and regulatory T cells. The protocol was immunoSEQ multiplex PCR, while the TCRdb copy is restricted to in-frame clones and leaves out a portion. The sample contains about 100,000 clones, about 91% of which appear only once. Study results and limitations: A major contribution to the alloresponse seemed to be made by naive T cells, which seemed more diverse than memory cells.

The CDR3 has 16 amino acids. CDR1 LNHDA and CDR2 SQIVND come from the germline V gene (reference sequence). Trimming removed 4 bases from V and 2 bases from J; junction bases left unmatched: 9. The receptor's source is a human donor in good health. Sequences were obtained from Tregs sorted from blood. The V call is TRBV19, the J call TRBJ2-7, with TRBD1 matching 9 bases. The CDR3 loop is CASSRDREGGPYEQYF. Written as DNA, the CDR3 is TGTGCCAGTAGTAGGGACAGGGAAGGGGGCCCCTACGAGCAGTACTTC.